These 4 T cell receptor beta chains came from one sample sequenced in a study of spatial heterogeneity in lung cancer. The time point: sample taken at primary tumor resection. In TCRdb, the 5' RACE reads were re-called with MiXCR into one record per CDR3 protein. Of 3,000 to 4,000 distinct CDR3 sequences in the sample, approximately 6.2% are singletons; the top ten hold 14% to 15%. No antigen has been identified for these receptors. Whole-study findings and limits: For expanded intratumoral alpha and beta TCRs, counts tracked tumor mutation counts.

Sequencing was performed on lung tumor tissue, taken at surgery. All receptors come from a male donor with early-stage non-small cell lung cancer.

This clonotype appeared a few times. The CDR3 loop reads CASSLVGSGELFF. DNA of the CDR3: TGTGCCAGCAGCTTAGTAGGGTCTGGGGAGCTGTTTTTT. The chain employs TRBV11-3 and TRBJ2-2; D not certain. This CDR3 spans 13 amino acids. Per germline, CDR1 SGHNT and CDR2 YENEEA. Trimming removed 1 base at V and 8 bases at J, with 8 bases between.

By its share, this clonotype is medium-sized. The J gene is TRBJ1-2, the V gene TRBV20-1, with no clear D. The germline CDR1 and CDR2 sequences are DFQATT and SNEGSKA (reference sequence). This CDR3 region has 16 residues. Trimming took 3 bases from V and 0 from J, leaving 17 bases between them. CDR3: CSARENGLSANYGYTF. The CDR3 nucleotides read TGCAGTGCTAGGGAAAACGGACTGTCAGCTAACTATGGCTACACCTTC.

This clonotype occurred many times. The chain recombines TRBV4-2 with TRBJ1-2; D is unresolved. CDR3 length equals 14 residues. The germline V gene has CDR1 LGHNA and CDR2 YNFKEQ. V was pared by 0 bases and J by 2 bases, with 7 bases between. The CDR3 DNA sequence: TGTGCCAGCAGCCAAGATCTGACGAACTATGGCTACACCTTC. Its translation is CASSQDLTNYGYTF.

This clonotype was seen ten or more times. This chain links TRBV4-1 with TRBJ2-6; D is undetermined. The ends were cut back, 0 bases at V and 1 base at J, with 4 bases in the middle. Germline loops: CDR1 MGHRA, CDR2 YSYEKL. This CDR3 is 15 amino acids long. The DNA for the CDR3 is TGCGCCAGCAGCCAAGATAGGTCTGGGGCCAACGTCCTGACTTTC. Translated: CASSQDRSGANVLTF.